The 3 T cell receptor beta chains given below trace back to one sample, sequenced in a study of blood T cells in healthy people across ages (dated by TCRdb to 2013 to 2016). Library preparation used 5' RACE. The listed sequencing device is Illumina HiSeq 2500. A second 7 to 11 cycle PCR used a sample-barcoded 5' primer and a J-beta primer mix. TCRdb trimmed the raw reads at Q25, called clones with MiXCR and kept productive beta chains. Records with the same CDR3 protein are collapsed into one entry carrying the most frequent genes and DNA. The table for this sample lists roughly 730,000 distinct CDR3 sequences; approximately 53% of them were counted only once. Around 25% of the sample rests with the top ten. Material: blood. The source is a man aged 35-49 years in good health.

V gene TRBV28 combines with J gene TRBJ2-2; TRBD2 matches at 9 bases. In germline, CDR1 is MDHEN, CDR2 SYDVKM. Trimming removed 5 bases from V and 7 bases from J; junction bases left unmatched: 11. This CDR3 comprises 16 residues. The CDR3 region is CASSIPLPAGGGELFF. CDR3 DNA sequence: TGTGCCAGCAGTATCCCACTGCCAGCGGGGGGCGGGGAGCTGTTTTTT.

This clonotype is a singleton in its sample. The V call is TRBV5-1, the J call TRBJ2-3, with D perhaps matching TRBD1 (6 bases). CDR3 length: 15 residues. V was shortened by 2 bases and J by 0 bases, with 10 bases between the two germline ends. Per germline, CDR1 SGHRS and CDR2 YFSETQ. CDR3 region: CASSFAGASTDTQYF. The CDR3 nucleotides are TGCGCCAGCAGCTTTGCAGGGGCTAGCACAGATACGCAGTATTTT.

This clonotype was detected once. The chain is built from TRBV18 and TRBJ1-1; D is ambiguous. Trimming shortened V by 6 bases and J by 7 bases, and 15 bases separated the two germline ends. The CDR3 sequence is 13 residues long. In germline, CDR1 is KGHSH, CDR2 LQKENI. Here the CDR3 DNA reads TGTGCCAGCTCCGATCCCCAGGAAAATGAAGCTTTCTTT. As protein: CASSDPQENEAFF.